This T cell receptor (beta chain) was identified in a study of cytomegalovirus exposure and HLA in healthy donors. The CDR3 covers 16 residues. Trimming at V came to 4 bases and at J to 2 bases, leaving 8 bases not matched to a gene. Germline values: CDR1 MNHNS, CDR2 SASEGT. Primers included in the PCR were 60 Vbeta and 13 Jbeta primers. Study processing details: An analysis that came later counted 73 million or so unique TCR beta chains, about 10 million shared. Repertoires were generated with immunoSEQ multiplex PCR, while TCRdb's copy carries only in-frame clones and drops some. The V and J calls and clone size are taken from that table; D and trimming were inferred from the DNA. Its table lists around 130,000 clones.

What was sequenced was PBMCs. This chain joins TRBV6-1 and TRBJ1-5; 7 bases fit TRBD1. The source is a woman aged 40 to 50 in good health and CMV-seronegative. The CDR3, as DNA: TGTGCCAGCAGTGTTGAGCCCGGGACAGGCAATCAGCCCCAGCATTTT. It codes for CASSVEPGTGNQPQHF.